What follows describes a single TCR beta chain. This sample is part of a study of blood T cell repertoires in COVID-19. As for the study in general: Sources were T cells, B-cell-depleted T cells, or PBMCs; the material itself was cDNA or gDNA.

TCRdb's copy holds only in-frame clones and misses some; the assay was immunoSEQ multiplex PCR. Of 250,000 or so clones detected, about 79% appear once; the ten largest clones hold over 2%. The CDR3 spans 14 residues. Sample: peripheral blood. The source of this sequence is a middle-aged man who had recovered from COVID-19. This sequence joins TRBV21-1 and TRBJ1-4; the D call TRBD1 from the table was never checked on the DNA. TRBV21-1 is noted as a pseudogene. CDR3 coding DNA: TGTGCCAGATTGGGGGCAGGGGGTAATGAAAAACTGTTTTTT. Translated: CARLGAGGNEKLFF.